This T cell receptor (beta chain) was recorded in a study of early T cells in non-severe SARS-CoV-2 infection. The wider study: Whole-blood bulk RNA, unsorted, was sequenced, and chains were unpaired.

The TCR library protocol was used to attach unique molecular identifiers. These identifiers were attached to individual cDNA molecules. TCRdb passed the 5' RACE reads through MiXCR, listing each CDR3 protein once. Of 60,000 to 70,000 distinct CDR3 sequences in the sample, around 8.7% were seen once. This clonotype was detected only a few times. The origin of this receptor is an adult who was a healthcare worker with PCR-confirmed SARS-CoV-2 infection or an uninfected control (not recorded which). The sequencing sample was made of whole blood.

The CDR3 sequence: CSARVLAGGGNEQFF. The DNA of the CDR3 is TGCAGTGCTAGGGTTCTAGCGGGAGGAGGCAATGAGCAGTTCTTC. The chain carries TRBV20-1 and TRBJ2-1; the match to TRBD2 covers 11 bases. From germline, CDR1 is DFQATT and CDR2 SNEGSKA (reference sequence). V trimming: 3 bases; J trimming: 6 bases; junction bases outside the gene matches: 7. This CDR3 region has 15 residues.